This is a list of T cell receptor beta chains from one sample in a study of T cells in Graves' hyperthyroidism and ophthalmopathy. TCRdb used MiXCR to reprocess the multiplex PCR reads, holding one entry per CDR3 protein. The repertoire consists of fewer than 400,000 distinct CDR3 sequences, with about 15% occurring once and the leading ten covering 25% to 35%. The sample was blood. These receptors were obtained from a young woman with Graves' hyperthyroidism that later progressed to Graves' ophthalmopathy. CDR3s include the opening cysteine and the closing phenylalanine or tryptophan. Each record gives: clone size, D gene, V gene, J gene, CDR3 protein, CDR3 DNA. D genes are given only for firm matches. Clone size is stated in some rows and not others, as once, few, many or a class when expanded.

clone_size: many; d_call: NA; v_call: TRBV18; j_call: TRBJ2-3; cdr3_aa: CASSPQGIGTDTQYF; cdr3_nt: TGTGCCAGCTCACCACAGGGGATCGGCACAGATACGCAGTATTTT
clone_size: many; d_call: NA; v_call: TRBV2; j_call: TRBJ2-5; cdr3_aa: CASIPFLRTDGWETQYF; cdr3_nt: TGTGCCAGCATTCCCTTTCTCCGGACAGACGGGTGGGAGACCCAGTACTTC
clone_size: many; d_call: TRBD1; v_call: TRBV13; j_call: TRBJ1-1; cdr3_aa: CASSSTGGGGTEAFF; cdr3_nt: TGTGCCAGCAGCTCAACAGGGGGCGGGGGCACTGAAGCTTTCTTT
clone_size: many; d_call: NA; v_call: TRBV10-2; j_call: TRBJ2-3; cdr3_aa: CDKPAGWDADTQYF; cdr3_nt: TGCGACAAACCGGCAGGGTGGGACGCAGATACGCAGTATTTT
clone_size: many; d_call: TRBD1; v_call: TRBV2; j_call: TRBJ1-4; cdr3_aa: CASKFRTGEDAEKLFF; cdr3_nt: TGTGCCAGCAAATTCAGGACAGGGGAAGATGCTGAAAAACTGTTTTTT
clone_size: few; d_call: TRBD1; v_call: TRBV13; j_call: TRBJ2-5; cdr3_aa: CASSTRDREQETQYF; cdr3_nt: TGTGCCAGCAGCACCCGGGACAGGGAACAAGAGACCCAGTACTTC
clone_size: few; d_call: NA; v_call: TRBV3-1; j_call: TRBJ2-7; cdr3_aa: CASSHRGGEQYF; cdr3_nt: TGTGCCAGCAGCCACAGGGGAGGGGAGCAGTACTTC
clone_size: few; d_call: NA; v_call: TRBV20-1; j_call: TRBJ2-5; cdr3_aa: CSLSGSQETQYF; cdr3_nt: TGCAGCCTCTCGGGCAGCCAAGAGACCCAGTACTTC
clone_size: NA; d_call: NA; v_call: TRBV7-2; j_call: TRBJ2-1; cdr3_aa: CASSGGGTAEQFF; cdr3_nt: TGTGCCAGCAGCGGTGGCGGGACGGCGGAGCAGTTCTTC
clone_size: many; d_call: NA; v_call: TRBV28; j_call: TRBJ1-2; cdr3_aa: CASTTFRGNYGYTF; cdr3_nt: TGTGCCAGCACCACATTCAGGGGAAACTATGGCTACACCTTC